Listed below are T cell receptor beta chains from one sample, sequenced in a study of cytomegalovirus exposure and HLA in healthy donors. Libraries were prepared by immunoSEQ multiplex PCR; TCRdb keeps only in-frame clonotypes and omits some of them. The sample has some 200,000 clones; 80% to 85% are singletons. Sequencing used PBMCs. The receptor source for this set is a woman between 18 and 29 years old in good health and CMV-seronegative. Both conserved end residues are part of each CDR3. The D gene is left open where the match is weak. Clone size is shown for a subset of rows, as once, few, many or a class of expanded clone.

11,TRBV25-1,NA,TRBJ1-1,NA,CASSVNTEAFF,TGTGCCAGCAGCGTGAACACTGAAGCTTTCTTT
15,TRBV28,TRBD2,TRBJ2-1,once,CASPKGLAGLEEQFF,TGTGCCAGCCCCAAGGGACTAGCGGGATTAGAGGAGCAGTTCTTC
13,TRBV5-5,NA,TRBJ1-5,NA,CASSLQGDQPQHF,TGTGCCAGCAGCCTACAGGGAGATCAGCCCCAGCATTTT
15,TRBV5-1,TRBD1,TRBJ1-1,NA,CASSFGTGLNTEAFF,TGCGCCAGCAGCTTCGGGACAGGGTTGAACACTGAAGCTTTCTTT
15,TRBV6-6,TRBD1,TRBJ2-2,NA,CASSYQGAGTGELFF,TGTGCCAGCAGTTACCAGGGGGCGGGCACCGGGGAGCTGTTTTTT
15,TRBV27,TRBD2,TRBJ2-5,NA,CASSLSRGAGETQYF,TGTGCCAGCAGTTTATCGCGGGGGGCCGGGGAGACCCAGTACTTC
16,TRBV7-3,TRBD2,TRBJ2-2,NA,CASSPPLAGPYRELFF,TGTGCCAGCAGCCCCCCCCTAGCGGGTCCATACCGGGAGCTGTTTTTT
13,TRBV6-5,NA,TRBJ2-7,NA,CASSRTVGREQYF,TGTGCCAGCTCCCGGACAGTGGGGCGAGAGCAGTACTTC
14,TRBV27,TRBD2,TRBJ2-7,few,CASSISGGMHEQYF,TGTGCCAGCAGTATTAGCGGGGGTATGCACGAGCAGTACTTC
15,TRBV5-5,TRBD1,TRBJ2-7,NA,CASSQRQGSRYEQYF,TGTGCCAGCAGCCAAAGACAGGGGTCGAGGTACGAGCAGTACTTC
16,TRBV5-4,TRBD2,TRBJ2-3,NA,CASSSIPGLAYDTQYF,TGTGCCAGCAGCTCCATACCGGGACTAGCCTATGATACGCAGTATTTT
15,TRBV6-5,NA,TRBJ1-3,NA,CASSYSNQSPNTIYF,TGTGCCAGCAGTTACTCGAACCAGTCCCCCAACACCATATATTTT
14,TRBV13,TRBD1,TRBJ1-2,NA,CASSAGQGNYGYTF,TGTGCCAGCAGCGCGGGACAGGGGAACTATGGCTACACCTTC
13,TRBV5-1,NA,TRBJ2-7,NA,CASSPAEAHEQYF,TGCGCCAGCAGCCCTGCGGAGGCCCACGAGCAGTACTTC
13,TRBV25-1,NA,TRBJ1-2,NA,CASSEVANYGYTF,TGTGCCAGCAGTGAGGTAGCTAACTATGGCTACACCTTC
14,TRBV11-2,NA,TRBJ2-2,NA,CASSPEVNTGELFF,TGTGCCAGCAGCCCCGAGGTGAACACCGGGGAGCTGTTTTTT
18,TRBV15,NA,TRBJ1-2,NA,CATSRDLGTGKSNYGYTF,TGTGCCACCAGCAGAGATCTGGGCACAGGGAAGTCTAACTATGGCTACACCTTC
16,TRBV2,NA,TRBJ2-3,once,CASSEGLKSSTDTQYF,TGTGCCAGCAGTGAAGGCCTAAAATCTAGCACAGATACGCAGTATTTT
16,TRBV18,TRBD2,TRBJ2-5,NA,CASSPTGTSGGTTQYF,TGTGCCAGCTCACCGACCGGGACTAGCGGGGGGACGACCCAGTACTTC
14,TRBV11-2,TRBD1,TRBJ1-2,NA,CASSLETGGAGYTF,TGTGCCAGCAGCTTAGAGACAGGGGGCGCAGGCTACACCTTC
16,TRBV28,NA,TRBJ1-1,NA,CAAIGGGETGSGVPFF,TGTGCAGCTATAGGGGGGGGAGAGACCGGGTCAGGCGTTCCTTTCTTT
13,TRBV2,NA,TRBJ1-1,NA,CASSEAGTTEAFF,TGTGCCAGCAGTGAAGCGGGGACAACTGAAGCTTTCTTT
15,TRBV14,NA,TRBJ1-1,NA,CASSQEGAPRTEAFF,TGTGCCAGCAGCCAAGAGGGGGCTCCGCGAACTGAAGCTTTCTTT
14,TRBV6-1,TRBD1,TRBJ1-1,few,CASSDLGSDRVAFF,TGTGCCAGCAGTGATTTAGGGTCCGACAGGGTGGCTTTCTTT
13,TRBV28,NA,TRBJ2-1,NA,CASCEGGENEQFF,TGTGCCAGCTGTGAGGGAGGAGAAAATGAGCAGTTCTTC
16,TRBV19,TRBD1,TRBJ2-7,NA,CASSPSGTGFSYEQYF,TGTGCCAGTAGTCCATCGGGGACAGGGTTTTCCTACGAGCAGTACTTC
15,TRBV19,TRBD2,TRBJ2-1,NA,CASSVSASGYNEQFF,TGTGCCAGTAGTGTGTCGGCTAGCGGTTACAATGAGCAGTTCTTC
16,TRBV27,NA,TRBJ2-6,once,CASSLLGALGANVLTF,TGTGCCAGCAGTTTATTGGGGGCTCTTGGGGCCAACGTCCTGACTTTC
17,TRBV5-8,TRBD2,TRBJ2-2,NA,CASSLELTSGNTGELFF,TGTGCCAGCAGCTTGGAGTTGACTAGCGGGAACACCGGGGAGCTGTTTTTT
13,TRBV7-9,NA,TRBJ2-7,NA,CASRRSPGGEQYF,TGTGCCAGCAGAAGGTCACCCGGGGGCGAGCAGTACTTC
18,TRBV25-1,TRBD1,TRBJ2-7,NA,CASSESWVDRGRHYEQYF,TGTGCCAGCAGTGAATCTTGGGTGGACAGGGGGCGTCACTACGAGCAGTACTTC
16,TRBV19,TRBD1,TRBJ1-2,NA,CASSIWSGTANYGYTF,TGTGCCAGTAGTATATGGTCCGGGACAGCTAACTATGGCTACACCTTC
14,TRBV10-2,NA,TRBJ2-3,NA,CASIGQTSTDTQYF,TGCGCCAGCATCGGACAGACTAGCACAGATACGCAGTATTTT
16,TRBV18,TRBD1,TRBJ1-5,NA,CASSPQGAEFNQPQHF,TGTGCCAGCTCACCCCAGGGGGCGGAATTCAATCAGCCCCAGCATTTT
13,TRBV4-1,TRBD1,TRBJ2-7,NA,CASSQGQGHEQYF,TGCGCCAGCAGCCAAGGACAGGGGCACGAGCAGTACTTC
12,TRBV11-2,NA,TRBJ2-1,NA,CASRWLGNEQFF,TGTGCCAGCAGATGGCTAGGCAATGAGCAGTTCTTC
13,TRBV19,NA,TRBJ1-2,NA,CASSIQINYGYTF,TGTGCCAGTAGTATCCAGATTAACTATGGCTACACCTTC
14,TRBV2,NA,TRBJ2-3,NA,CASSEISRGDTQYF,TGTGCCAGCAGTGAGATTTCTCGGGGAGATACGCAGTATTTT
12,TRBV11-2,NA,TRBJ2-1,NA,CASSLYGNEQFF,TGTGCCAGCAGCTTATACGGGAATGAGCAGTTCTTC
16,TRBV7-3,TRBD2,TRBJ2-2,NA,CASSWGAGDVPGELFF,TGTGCCAGCAGCTGGGGAGCGGGAGACGTCCCCGGGGAGCTGTTTTTT
15,TRBV9,TRBD1,TRBJ2-5,NA,CASSLQGAPKETQYF,TGTGCCAGCAGCTTACAGGGGGCTCCTAAAGAGACCCAGTACTTC
13,TRBV2,TRBD1,TRBJ2-7,NA,CASGRDRGGEQYF,TGTGCCAGCGGTCGGGACAGGGGAGGCGAGCAGTACTTC
14,TRBV7-6,NA,TRBJ2-6,once,CASSLSLGANVLTF,TGTGCCAGCAGCTTATCCCTTGGGGCCAACGTCCTGACTTTC
13,TRBV7-2,TRBD1,TRBJ1-2,NA,CASSQTGIGGYTF,TGTGCCAGCAGCCAGACAGGGATTGGGGGCTACACCTTC
14,TRBV30,TRBD2,TRBJ2-1,NA,CAWRPSGRPNEQFF,TGTGCCTGGCGCCCTAGCGGGAGGCCCAATGAGCAGTTCTTC
11,TRBV7-9,NA,TRBJ2-5,NA,CSSGAGETQYF,TGTTCCAGCGGAGCCGGAGAGACCCAGTACTTC
17,TRBV30,TRBD2,TRBJ2-7,NA,CAWIASGSLKGSYEQYF,TGTGCCTGGATAGCTAGCGGGAGTCTTAAGGGTTCCTACGAGCAGTACTTC
15,TRBV5-1,NA,TRBJ1-2,NA,CASSLALSGAYGYTF,TGCGCCAGCAGCTTGGCATTGTCAGGCGCGTATGGCTACACCTTC